This T cell receptor (beta chain) was profiled in a study of tumor-infiltrating lymphocytes in primary liver carcinoma (dated by TCRdb to the late 2010s). About the study as a whole: Between November 2015 and early 2016, five patients in China with histopathologically diagnosed primary liver carcinoma had their tumors surgically resected. Across five regions of each liver tumor, along with adjacent normal tissue and blood, the study brought together TCRbeta repertoire sequencing, expression microarrays and whole-exome sequencing. The five patients had tumors of stage T1-T3 N0M0, with maximum diameters ranging from about 4.2 to 10 cm. The five patients, three men and two women aged 30 to 69 years, had hepatocellular carcinoma (four) or combined HCC and intrahepatic cholangiocarcinoma (one). A total of roughly 35 specimens from 5 patients went through TCRbeta repertoire sequencing, namely 25 tumor regions, 5 adjacent noncancerous liver tissues and 5 peripheral blood samples. Each sample produced roughly 3.65 to 7.13 million productive TCRbeta reads, and read depth showed no significant difference between tissue types. High reproducibility was observed for the technical replicate repertoires, with mean shared-clone rates around 0.89 and correlation coefficients above 0.95. General conclusions and limits of the study: Since the samples were bulk and unsorted, there was no way to compare CD4+ and CD8+ T cell repertoires. Because only the TCR beta chain was sequenced and unpaired alpha chains were not captured, true repertoire diversity is likely underestimated. Only a few patients were included in the study, and the authors note that the findings should be validated in a larger study. Consistent with antigen-driven expansion, pairs of tumor regions showed higher repertoire overlap (mean about 35%) than either tumor-adjacent pairs (around 17%) or tumor-blood pairs (around 14%). The top 250 clones made up a significantly larger repertoire fraction in tumors than in blood (p = 0.039).

Using a constant-region primer and ProtoScript II reverse transcriptase, TCRbeta-specific cDNA was reverse-transcribed from roughly 460 ng total RNA. Construction of the TCRbeta libraries relied on three nested rounds of multiplex PCR, following a slightly modified ARM-PCR procedure. Each of the first two PCR rounds ran for approximately 10 cycles using multiplex TRBV1-TRBV30 forward primers together with a Cbeta reverse primer. Sample barcodes and Illumina adapters were attached in a final 25-cycle PCR using Deep VentR polymerase. Before sequencing, amplicons between 200 and 500 bp were purified from gel using a QIAquick gel extraction kit. The TCRbeta amplicons were sequenced with 250-bp paired-end reads on an Illumina HiSeq 2500. The source study handled its data this way. Trimmomatic v0.33 was used to quality-trim the reads, and FLASH v1.2.11 was used to merge paired reads so that full CDR3 sequences could be recovered. V, D and J germline segments were assigned to the rearranged TCRbeta sequences using MiGEC v1.2.1b. Clonotype statistics and Shannon-Wiener diversity indices were calculated with VDJtools v1.0.0. Except for diversity analysis, only each sample's 250 most abundant clonotypes were used in subsequent analyses to reduce sampling bias. TCRdb trimmed public reads at Q25 via fastp, called clones via MiXCR and kept in-frame beta chains. A single entry per CDR3 protein holds the most common genes and DNA from its merged rows. The V and J calls and clone size come from TCRdb's table, not from the authors' own analysis. Recorded for this sample are 250,000 to 400,000 distinct CDR3 sequences; 65% of them occurred a single time. The ten largest account for roughly 9% of the sample.

The germline V gene gives CDR1 as MDHEN and CDR2 as SYDVKM. V drops 5 bases and J drops 1 base, leaving 8 bases in between. The CDR3 has 13 amino acids, counting the end cysteine and phenylalanine. Only the CDR3 DNA is retained, 39 bases long and in frame from the first base. Regarding this clonotype: Its antigen is currently not known. Base-call qualities are not available, and no considerably larger clone is one nucleotide away.

RNA from unsorted whole blood was extracted with TRIzol reagent, and germline DNA was obtained with the DNeasy Blood & Tissue kit. At the time of sampling, the patients had chronic HBV infection and had not received any treatment. Approximately 3.8 milliliters of peripheral blood were collected into K2EDTA tubes before surgery. Sequenced sample: peripheral blood. The chain couples TRBV28 to TRBJ1-1; TRBD1 is perhaps the D gene, given 5 matching bases. This sequence was found in a man between 40 and 49 years old with primary liver carcinoma and hepatitis B virus infection. The sequenced DNA: TGTGCCAGCAGTCTACAGGCGAACACTGAAGCTTTCTTT. Its protein reads: CASSLQANTEAFF.